This T cell receptor (beta chain) was sequenced in a study of human T cells and chemical hapten exposure. Study summary: TCR yields per sample varied, mainly owing to small pooled library volume differences.

In the library, unique molecular identifiers were attached to individual cDNA molecules. Original processing methods: A per-sample median of about 96,000 TCRs was observed, with counts ranging from roughly 23,224 to 700,000. TCRdb re-called the RACE reads with MiXCR, one entry per CDR3 protein. The V and J calls were determined by TCRdb, not by the authors. This sample has 45,000 or so distinct CDR3 sequences, with 3.5% to 4.5% found just once. In its sample, this clonotype was seen many times. The time point here: healthy volunteer bleed at 2 weeks. The authors' total RNA extraction used unfractionated whole blood. The germline gives CDR1 MNHEY, CDR2 SMNVEV (reference sequence). The length of the CDR3 is 13 residues. The germline V and J ends were trimmed by 2 bases and 5 bases, with 10 bases remaining between them.

What was sequenced was whole blood. The chain recombines TRBV27 with TRBJ2-7, with D uncertain. This TCR was recovered from a human donor in good health. Some clones in this sample may be carry-over from other donors' samples. CDR3: CASSLGPYDEQYF. Written as DNA, the CDR3 is TGTGCCAGCAGTTTAGGCCCCTACGACGAGCAGTACTTC.